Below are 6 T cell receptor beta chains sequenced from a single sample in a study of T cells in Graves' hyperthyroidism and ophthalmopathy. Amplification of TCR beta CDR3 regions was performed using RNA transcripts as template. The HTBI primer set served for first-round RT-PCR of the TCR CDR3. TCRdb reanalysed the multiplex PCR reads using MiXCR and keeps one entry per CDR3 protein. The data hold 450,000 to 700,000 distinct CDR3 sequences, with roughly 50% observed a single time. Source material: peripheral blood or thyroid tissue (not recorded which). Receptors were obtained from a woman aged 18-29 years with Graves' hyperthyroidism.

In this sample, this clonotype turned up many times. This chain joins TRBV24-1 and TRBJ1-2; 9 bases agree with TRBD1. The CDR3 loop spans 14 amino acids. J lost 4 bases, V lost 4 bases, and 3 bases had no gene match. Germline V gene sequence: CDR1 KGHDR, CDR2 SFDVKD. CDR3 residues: CATSDRQGGYGYTF. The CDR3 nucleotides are TGTGCCACCAGTGACCGACAGGGGGGCTATGGCTACACCTTC.

CDR3 bases: TGTGCCAGCTGCGAACAGGGCTATGGCTACACCTTC. Residues: CASCEQGYGYTF. V and J are TRBV2 and TRBJ1-2; D is perhaps TRBD1 (6 bases). The CDR3 runs to 12 residues. Trimming took off 8 bases at V and 4 bases at J, with 11 bases between the two ends. Germline V gene sequence: CDR1 SNHLY, CDR2 FYNNEI.

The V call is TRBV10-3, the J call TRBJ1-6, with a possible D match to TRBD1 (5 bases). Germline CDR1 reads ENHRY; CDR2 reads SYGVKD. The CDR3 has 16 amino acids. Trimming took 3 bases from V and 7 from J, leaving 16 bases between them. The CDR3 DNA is TGTGCCATCAGTGATAAAGGGACCCAAGAAAATTCACCCCTCCACTTT. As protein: CAISDKGTQENSPLHF.

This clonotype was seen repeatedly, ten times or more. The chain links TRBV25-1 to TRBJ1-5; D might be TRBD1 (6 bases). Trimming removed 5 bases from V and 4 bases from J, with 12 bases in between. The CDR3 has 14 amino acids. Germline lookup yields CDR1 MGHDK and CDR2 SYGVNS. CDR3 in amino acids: CASSTGLKNQPQHF. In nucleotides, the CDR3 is TGTGCCAGCAGTACAGGGTTGAAAAATCAGCCCCAGCATTTT.

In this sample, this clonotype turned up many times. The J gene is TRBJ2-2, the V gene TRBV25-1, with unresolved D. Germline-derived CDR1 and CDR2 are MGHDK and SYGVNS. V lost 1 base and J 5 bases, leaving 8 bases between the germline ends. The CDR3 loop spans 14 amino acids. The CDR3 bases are TGTGCCAGCAGTGAATGGTCGGCGACCGGGGAGCTGTTTTTT. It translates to CASSEWSATGELFF.

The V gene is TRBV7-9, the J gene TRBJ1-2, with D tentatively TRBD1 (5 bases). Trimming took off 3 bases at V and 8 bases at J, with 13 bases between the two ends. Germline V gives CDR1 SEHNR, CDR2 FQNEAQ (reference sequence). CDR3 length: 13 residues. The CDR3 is CASSLGRVRGYTF. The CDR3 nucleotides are TGTGCCAGCAGCTTGGGCAGGGTTCGCGGCTACACCTTC.